The 30 T cell receptor beta chains in this list originate from one sample, sequenced in a study of cytomegalovirus exposure and HLA in healthy donors. The assay was immunoSEQ multiplex PCR, and TCRdb's table has in-frame clones only and misses some. Of under 150,000 clones in the sample, almost 90% were seen once. The material sequenced was PBMCs. Every receptor here comes from a woman between 18 and 30 years old in good health and CMV-seropositive.

The gene calls are TRBV5-4 and TRBJ2-1, with 9 bases that match TRBD2. Looked up from germline, CDR1 is SGHNT and CDR2 is YYREEE (reference sequence). Germline trimming cut 0 bases from V and 7 bases from J; bases unmatched to any gene: 8. The CDR3 is 16 residues long. The CDR3 reads CASSLVGREGSNEQFF. The CDR3 DNA follows: TGTGCCAGCAGCTTGGTTGGGCGGGAGGGTAGTAATGAGCAGTTCTTC.

J is TRBJ2-7 and V is TRBV28; D may be TRBD1 (5 bases). Germline V gives CDR1 MDHEN, CDR2 SYDVKM. The V and J ends lost 3 bases and 6 bases respectively, with 15 bases between them. The CDR3 length is 14 residues. CDR3 DNA: TGTGCCAGCAGTTTTGGGCAGGGTATAGCCGAGCAGTACTTC. It translates to CASSFGQGIAEQYF.

The V gene is TRBV5-1, the J gene TRBJ2-3; D might be TRBD2 (5 bases). The CDR3 length is 15 residues. The germline CDR1 and CDR2 sequences are SGHRS and YFSETQ. Trimming took 2 bases from V and 4 from J, leaving 14 bases between them. The CDR3 sequence is CASSFTSTSADTQYF. CDR3 in DNA: TGCGCCAGCAGCTTCACTAGTACGAGCGCAGATACGCAGTATTTT.

CDR3 protein: CASSLGQAATNEKLFF. CDR3 DNA sequence: TGTGCCAGCAGCCTTGGACAGGCCGCAACTAATGAAAAACTGTTTTTT. This chain joins TRBV4-2 and TRBJ1-4; 7 bases map to TRBD1. CDR1 LGHNA and CDR2 YNFKEQ come from the germline V gene. V lost 4 bases and J lost 0; bases outside the gene matches: 5. The CDR3 is 16 residues long.

This clone has more than one count but fewer than ten. This sequence joins TRBV5-1 and TRBJ1-5, with 7 bases lining up with TRBD1. The CDR3 totals 14 residues. The germline CDR1 and CDR2 sequences are SGHRS and YFSETQ. Trimming at V came to 5 bases and at J to 5 bases, leaving 7 bases not matched to a gene. The CDR3 region has the DNA TGCGCCAGCAGTCCCGACAGGGCCGATCAGCCCCAGCATTTT. This sequence encodes CASSPDRADQPQHF.

CDR3 amino acids: CASRISGSADTQYF. In DNA, the CDR3 is TGTGCCAGCAGAATCAGCGGGAGCGCAGATACGCAGTATTTT. The J gene is TRBJ2-3, the V gene TRBV25-1, with 8 nucleotides matching TRBD2. The germline V gene has CDR1 MGHDK and CDR2 SYGVNS. The CDR3 covers 14 residues. Unmatched junction bases numbered 6, after V lost 6 bases and J lost 4 bases.

The chain employs TRBV7-8 and TRBJ2-1; 11 bases are a match to TRBD2. The CDR3 loop spans 15 amino acids. The V and J ends lost 5 bases and 4 bases, in that order; junction bases with no gene match: 4. The germline V gene has CDR1 SGHVS and CDR2 FQNEAQ. CDR3 in amino acids: CASSLVAGGYNEQFF. The CDR3 region has the DNA TGTGCCAGCAGCCTAGTAGCGGGGGGGTACAATGAGCAGTTCTTC. The variable domain in full, with the rest retrieved from reference TRBV7-8 and TRBJ2-1, is GAGVSQSPRYKVAKRGQDVALRCDPISGHVSLFWYQQALGQGPEFLTYFQNEAQLDKSGLPSDRFFAERPEGSVSTLKIQRTQQEDSAVYLCASSLVAGGYNEQFFGPGTRLTVL.

V usage is TRBV28 and J usage is TRBJ2-2; D ambiguous. CDR1 and CDR2 (germline): MDHEN, SYDVKM. V was shortened by 5 bases and J by 6 bases, with 10 bases between the two germline ends. The CDR3 covers 13 residues. CDR3 sequence (DNA): TGTGCCAGCAGTACCCCAACTTCCGGGGAGCTGTTTTTT. As protein: CASSTPTSGELFF.

The chain is built from TRBV7-2 and TRBJ2-6; a possible D gene is TRBD2 (6 bases). V lost 4 bases and J 4 bases, leaving 17 bases between the germline ends. The CDR3 extends over 17 amino acids. Germline lookup yields CDR1 SGHTA and CDR2 FQGNSA. The CDR3 sequence is CASSSPWMAGGANVLTF. The CDR3, as DNA: TGTGCCAGCAGCTCCCCTTGGATGGCGGGAGGGGCCAACGTCCTGACTTTC.

The chain joins TRBV7-2 to TRBJ2-3; TRBD1 matches 8 bases. Germline lookup yields CDR1 SGHTA and CDR2 FQGNSA. The CDR3 extends over 13 amino acids. Losses at the gene ends were 3 bases for V and 5 bases for J; bases not matched to a gene: 1. CDR3: CASSLTGVDTQYF. CDR3 DNA sequence: TGTGCCAGCAGCTTGACAGGGGTAGATACGCAGTATTTT.

The chain links TRBV28 to TRBJ1-5; weak D call: TRBD1 (6 bases). The germline gives CDR1 MDHEN, CDR2 SYDVKM. CDR3 length equals 15 residues. V lost 3 bases and J 2 bases, leaving 11 bases between the germline ends. The CDR3 DNA reads as TGTGCCAGCAGTTTGGGGGCCGGAGGCAATCAGCCCCAGCATTTT. This encodes CASSLGAGGNQPQHF.

This clone has just one count. The chain links TRBV7-3 to TRBJ1-1, with D possibly matching TRBD1 (5 bases). CDR1 is SGHTA, CDR2 FQGTGA, per germline. The CDR3 consists of 14 residues. The V end lost 3 bases, the J end lost 3 bases, and 11 bases lay between the germline ends. The CDR3: CASSLGGSDTEAFF. DNA of the CDR3: TGTGCCAGCAGCTTGGGGGGATCGGACACTGAAGCTTTCTTT.

The genes are TRBV7-3 and TRBJ2-1; 11 positions match TRBD2. The germline V gene encodes CDR1 SGHTA and CDR2 FQGTGA. This CDR3 has 15 amino acids. Trimming cost V 5 bases and J 8 bases; bases outside gene matches: 8. CDR3 sequence (DNA): TGTGCCAGCAGCCCGAGACTAGCGGGGTTCGATGAGCAGTTCTTC. Its translation: CASSPRLAGFDEQFF.

The chain recombines TRBV30 with TRBJ1-2; TRBD1 aligns across 7 bases. The J segment lost 6 bases and the V segment lost 5 bases, leaving 6 bases of the junction unmatched. Germline CDR1 is GTSNPN and CDR2 is SVGIG (reference sequence). The CDR3 is 12 residues long. Here the CDR3 reads CAWSPGGHGYTF. The CDR3, as DNA: TGTGCCTGGTCCCCAGGGGGACATGGCTACACCTTC.

CDR3 region: CASSLDRATNTIYF. Written as DNA, the CDR3 is TGTGCCAGCAGCTTAGACAGGGCTACAAACACCATATATTTT. The chain has TRBV7-9 and TRBJ1-3, with TRBD1 as a possible D gene (6 bases). The CDR3 runs to 14 residues. Germline CDR1 is SEHNR and CDR2 is FQNEAQ (reference sequence). The ends were cut back, 1 base at V and 6 bases at J, with 10 bases in the middle.

The V call is TRBV6-5, the J call TRBJ1-6, with 7 positions matching TRBD1. Per the germline V gene, CDR1 is MNHEY and CDR2 is SVGAGI. The J segment lost 6 bases and the V segment lost 4 bases, leaving 3 bases of the junction unmatched. The CDR3 extends over 14 amino acids. The CDR3 DNA follows: TGTGCCAGCAGTTGGGACAGTATTAATTCACCCCTCCACTTT. Translated: CASSWDSINSPLHF.

The chain has TRBV7-6 and TRBJ2-6; D is undetermined. CDR3 length equals 15 residues. Germline V gene sequence: CDR1 SGHVS, CDR2 FNYEAQ. The V end was cut by 6 bases, the J end by 3 bases, with 12 bases between. CDR3 amino acids: CASSATPSGANVLTF. The CDR3 nucleotides read TGTGCCAGCAGTGCGACCCCTAGTGGGGCCAACGTCCTGACTTTC.

This clone was observed once. The chain links TRBV7-9 to TRBJ2-1; D possibly corresponds to TRBD1 (6 bases). Germline loops: CDR1 SEHNR, CDR2 FQNEAQ (reference sequence). Trimming pared 3 bases from V and 2 bases from J, leaving 11 bases between. CDR3 length equals 15 residues. CDR3 sequence (DNA): TGTGCCAGCAGCTTCCGGGACATCGCCTACAATGAGCAGTTCTTC. The encoded protein is CASSFRDIAYNEQFF.

The J gene is TRBJ1-2, the V gene TRBV27; 8 nucleotides agree with TRBD1. V was clipped by 2 bases and J by 8 bases; unmatched bases: 13. In germline, CDR1 is MNHEY, CDR2 SMNVEV (reference sequence). This CDR3 has 16 amino acids. The DNA of the CDR3 is TGTGCCAGCAGTTTAACCGGACAGGGCCCCGCACGGGGCTACACCTTC. It specifies CASSLTGQGPARGYTF.

The chain joins TRBV19 to TRBJ1-1; a weak D match, TRBD1 (5 bases). The CDR3 runs to 13 residues. Per germline, CDR1 LNHDA and CDR2 SQIVND (reference sequence). Trimming pared 4 bases from V and 6 bases from J, leaving 12 bases between. In DNA, the CDR3 is TGTGCCAGTAGTACTGGAGGGGTTCCTGAAGCTTTCTTT. This translates into CASSTGGVPEAFF.

The V and J genes are TRBV27 and TRBJ2-3, with D maybe TRBD2 (5 bases). The CDR3 is made up of 17 amino acids. The V gene's germline CDR1 is MNHEY and CDR2 SMNVEV (reference sequence). The V gene lost 3 bases and the J gene lost 0 bases, with 16 bases spanning the gap. The CDR3 is CASSFLKLDISTDTQYF. Here the CDR3 DNA reads TGTGCCAGCAGTTTTCTTAAACTAGACATTAGCACAGATACGCAGTATTTT.

CDR3 region: CASSSRLRDRGAKNIQYF. The CDR3 region has the DNA TGTGCCAGCAGTTCGCGCCTTCGGGACAGGGGAGCCAAAAACATTCAGTACTTC. This chain connects TRBV27 to TRBJ2-4; TRBD1 aligns across 10 bases. Germline CDR1 reads MNHEY; CDR2 reads SMNVEV (reference sequence). V gave up 4 bases and J gave up 0 bases; unmatched junction bases: 9. The length of the CDR3 is 18 residues.

This chain links TRBV5-4 with TRBJ1-1; 10 bases are shared with TRBD1. The CDR3 runs 15 residues. The junction had 2 bases not matched to a gene; V was cut back by 2 bases and J by 1 base. In germline, CDR1 is SGHNT, CDR2 YYREEE (reference sequence). CDR3 loop: CASSFRDRGNTEAFF. The CDR3 DNA reads as TGTGCCAGCAGCTTCCGGGACAGGGGGAACACTGAAGCTTTCTTT.

V gene TRBV27 combines with J gene TRBJ2-7; D is unresolved. V was shortened by 8 bases and J by 5 bases, with 10 bases between the two germline ends. The CDR3 sequence is 11 residues long. Germline V gene lookup returns CDR1 MNHEY and CDR2 SMNVEV (reference sequence). The CDR3 DNA sequence: TGTGCCAGCGTAGAGTCTAACGAGCAGTACTTC. This gives the protein CASVESNEQYF.

The chain recombines TRBV7-9 with TRBJ1-1, with D maybe TRBD1 (5 bases). CDR1 and CDR2 (germline): SEHNR, FQNEAQ (reference sequence). The CDR3 is 14 residues long. V lost 5 bases to trimming and J lost 4 bases, with 14 bases between them. Here the CDR3 DNA reads TGTGCCAGCAGCCTACAGGCGGAGAGCACTGAAGCTTTCTTT. It translates to CASSLQAESTEAFF.

This chain joins TRBV7-3 and TRBJ2-7, with TRBD2 matching over 9 bases. This CDR3 is built from 16 residues. J gave up 5 bases and V 0 bases, and 8 bases lay outside the gene matches. The germline V gene has CDR1 SGHTA and CDR2 FQGTGA. The CDR3 DNA reads as TGTGCCAGCAGCTTAACCGGCGGGAGGGCCTACAACGAGCAGTACTTC. Translated, it gives CASSLTGGRAYNEQYF.

This clone was counted a single time. The chain links TRBV7-6 to TRBJ2-5; 8 bases are shared with TRBD2. This CDR3 is 16 amino acids long. V shed 2 bases and J 2 bases; nucleotides not matched to a gene: 7. The germline gives CDR1 SGHVS, CDR2 FNYEAQ. The chain's CDR3 is CASSLSAGGVQETQYF. The CDR3 region has the DNA TGTGCCAGCAGCTTATCGGCGGGAGGTGTTCAAGAGACCCAGTACTTC.

The J gene is TRBJ1-3, the V gene TRBV18; D uncertain. The V end lost 3 bases, the J end lost 8 bases, and 8 bases lay between the germline ends. This CDR3 region has 12 residues. Germline CDR1 and CDR2: KGHSH and LQKENI. In nucleotides, the CDR3 is TGTGCCAGCTCACCTCGGGAAGACACCATATATTTT. Its protein is CASSPREDTIYF.

The J gene is TRBJ2-3, the V gene TRBV15; 8 nucleotides align to TRBD2. The V segment lost 0 bases and the J segment 3 bases; nucleotides outside the gene matches: 5. The germline CDR1 and CDR2 sequences are LNHNV and YYDKDF (reference sequence). This CDR3 has 16 amino acids. The CDR3 nucleotides are TGTGCCACCAGCAGAGATCCTCCTAGCGGGACAGATACGCAGTATTTT. Its protein is CATSRDPPSGTDTQYF.

The chain has TRBV2 and TRBJ2-2; 8 bases are shared with TRBD1. With 7 bases clipped from V and 5 bases from J, the junction kept 3 bases outside the gene matches. CDR1 and CDR2 from the germline V gene are SNHLY and FYNNEI. This CDR3 has 13 amino acids. CDR3 sequence: CASTGGRTGELFF. In nucleotides, the CDR3 is TGTGCCAGCACAGGGGGCAGAACCGGGGAGCTGTTTTTT.